A selection of T cell receptor beta chains follows, all from one sample in a study of CD8 T cells in Susac syndrome. TCRdb re-derived calls from the immunoSEQ multiplex PCR reads in MiXCR, one entry per CDR3 protein. The data show just over 80,000 distinct CDR3 sequences, approximately 94% seen once. Material: CD8+ T cells from PBMCs. The receptor set was obtained from a human donor in good health. CDR3s leave out the opening cysteine and the closing phenylalanine or tryptophan. A D gene is named only where the DNA matches it firmly.

TRBV20-1	TRBJ2-1	NA	15	SARDRGTLGRDNEQF
TRBV27	TRBJ2-5	TRBD1	14	ASSLGQGVSQETQY
TRBV11-2	TRBJ2-3	NA	18	ASSLIFRGQTIFSTDTQY
TRBV6-1	TRBJ1-3	TRBD1	15	ASRWREGASSGNTIY
TRBV9	TRBJ1-4	NA	13	ASSDGTDFDEKLF
TRBV27	TRBJ2-3	NA	12	ASKSGSSTDTQY
TRBV6-5	TRBJ1-1	NA	12	ASSLTGLNTEAF
TRBV27	TRBJ2-1	NA	15	ASSLGSQALLYNEQF
TRBV29-1	TRBJ1-2	NA	10	SVEAQVYGYT
TRBV7-6	TRBJ2-1	NA	11	ASSIKGYNEQF
TRBV7-9	TRBJ1-3	TRBD1	12	ASSPDRAGNTIY
TRBV20-1	TRBJ2-1	NA	9	SVDYYNEQF
TRBV4-1	TRBJ1-2	NA	10	ASSQVGRGYT
TRBV29-1	TRBJ2-2	NA	10	AGALETGELF
TRBV3-1	TRBJ2-3	TRBD2	13	ASSRTSDRTDTQY
TRBV4-1	TRBJ2-7	NA	15	ASSQDPPGTLPYEQY
TRBV10-3	TRBJ2-2	NA	10	AISPSPEELF
TRBV19	TRBJ2-2	NA	9	ASMGPMELF
TRBV20-1	TRBJ1-4	NA	12	SAPADATNEKLF
TRBV7-9	TRBJ2-1	NA	10	ASSYGAVKQF
TRBV6-5	TRBJ2-5	NA	12	ASSSHPTRETQY
TRBV5-5	TRBJ1-5	NA	15	ASSLESRVWSNQPQH
TRBV24-1	TRBJ2-1	TRBD1	14	ATSALTGGSYNEQF
TRBV6-5	TRBJ2-3	TRBD1	15	ASSYSSTWQGEDTQY
TRBV5-4	TRBJ2-3	NA	12	ASSSLAFADTQY